This T cell receptor (beta chain) was found in a study of spatial heterogeneity in lung cancer. This clonotype was picked up many times. V was trimmed by 4 bases and J by 7 bases, leaving 18 bases between them. Germline lookup yields CDR1 SGHNT and CDR2 YYREEE (reference sequence). This CDR3 comprises 15 residues. TCRdb re-called the 5' RACE reads with MiXCR, one entry per CDR3 protein. The sample holds 60,000 to 90,000 distinct CDR3 sequences, 8% seen once. Time point specified: sample taken at primary tumor resection. The gene calls are TRBV5-4 and TRBJ2-1; D remains unclear. Material: PBMCs, obtained at surgery. This clonotype was sampled from a male donor with early-stage non-small cell lung cancer. DNA of the CDR3: TGTGCCAGCAGCCTCCCATTAGGCGGCCAGAATGAGCAGTTCTTC. Amino acids: CASSLPLGGQNEQFF.